This TCR beta chain was recovered during a study of CD8 T cells in ankylosing spondylitis. Regarding the study as a whole: Matched ankylosing spondylitis synovial fluid reportedly contained a significantly enriched population of disease-linked clones. Disease-linked clones proved CD8+ and comparatively uncommon in peripheral blood. Apparently characteristic of ankylosing spondylitis blood was a TCR beta motif (about eight highly homologous variants). Past studies reported some motif variants in reactive arthritis synovial fluid and blood.

This CDR3 has 15 residues. V trimming: 5 bases; J trimming: 2 bases; junction bases outside the gene matches: 5. CDR1 is SGHAT and CDR2 is FQNNGV in the germline V gene. TCRdb recomputed calls from the 5' RACE reads with MiXCR, one row per CDR3 protein. The sample lists about 240,000 distinct CDR3 sequences; 7.5% to 9% were seen once. This clonotype came up many times. Antigen: not known. This sequence originates from a male donor with ankylosing spondylitis or in good health (not recorded which). V is TRBV11-2 and J is TRBJ2-1; 8 bases are shared with TRBD2. Input material: blood, either unsorted or a sorted T cell fraction (not recorded which). This chain's CDR3 is CASSPGAGAYNEQFF. The CDR3 nucleotides are TGTGCCAGCAGCCCGGGAGCGGGGGCCTACAATGAGCAGTTCTTC.